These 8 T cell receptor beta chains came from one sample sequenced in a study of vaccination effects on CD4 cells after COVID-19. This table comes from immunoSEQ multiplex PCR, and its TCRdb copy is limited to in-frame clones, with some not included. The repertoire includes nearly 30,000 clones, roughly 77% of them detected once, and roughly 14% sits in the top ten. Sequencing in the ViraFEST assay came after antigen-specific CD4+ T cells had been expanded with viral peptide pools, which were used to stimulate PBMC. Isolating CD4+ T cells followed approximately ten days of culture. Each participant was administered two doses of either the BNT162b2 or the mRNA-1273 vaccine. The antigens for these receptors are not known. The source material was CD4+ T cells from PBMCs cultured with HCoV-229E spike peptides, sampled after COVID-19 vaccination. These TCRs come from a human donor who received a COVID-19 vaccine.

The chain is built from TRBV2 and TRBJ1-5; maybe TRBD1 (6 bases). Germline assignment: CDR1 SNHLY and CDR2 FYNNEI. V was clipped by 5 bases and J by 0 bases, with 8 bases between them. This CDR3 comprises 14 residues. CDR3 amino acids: CASSLDSSNQPQHF. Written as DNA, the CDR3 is TGTGCCAGCAGTTTGGACAGTAGCAATCAGCCCCAGCATTTT.

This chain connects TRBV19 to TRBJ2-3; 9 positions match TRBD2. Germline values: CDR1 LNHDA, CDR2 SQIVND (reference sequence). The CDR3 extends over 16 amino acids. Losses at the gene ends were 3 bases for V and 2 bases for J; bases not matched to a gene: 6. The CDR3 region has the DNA TGTGCCAGTAGTATTGAGACTAGCGGCTACACAGATACGCAGTATTTT. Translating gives CASSIETSGYTDTQYF.

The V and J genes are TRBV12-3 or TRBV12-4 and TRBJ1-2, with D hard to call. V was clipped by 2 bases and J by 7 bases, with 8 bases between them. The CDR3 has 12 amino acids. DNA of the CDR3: TGTGCCAGCAGTTTAAGGATTAGTGGCTACACCTTC. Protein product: CASSLRISGYTF.

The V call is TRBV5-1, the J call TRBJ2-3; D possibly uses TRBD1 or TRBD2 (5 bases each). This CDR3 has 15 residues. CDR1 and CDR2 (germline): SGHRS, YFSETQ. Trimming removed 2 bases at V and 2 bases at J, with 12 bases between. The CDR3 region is CASSFTGTTTDTQYF. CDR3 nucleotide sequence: TGCGCCAGCAGCTTTACGGGGACCACCACAGATACGCAGTATTTT. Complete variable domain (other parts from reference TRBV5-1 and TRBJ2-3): KAGVTQTPRYLIKTRGQQVTLSCSPISGHRSVSWYQQTPGQGLQFLFEYFSETQRNKGNFPGRFSGRQFSNSRSEMNVSTLELGDSALYLCASSFTGTTTDTQYFGPGTRLTVL.

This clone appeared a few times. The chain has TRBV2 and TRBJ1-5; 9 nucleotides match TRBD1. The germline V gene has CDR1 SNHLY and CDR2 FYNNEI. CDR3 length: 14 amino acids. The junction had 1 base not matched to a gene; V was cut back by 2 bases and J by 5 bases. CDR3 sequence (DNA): TGTGCCAGCAGTGAAAGGGACAGGGATCAGCCCCAGCATTTT. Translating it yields CASSERDRDQPQHF.

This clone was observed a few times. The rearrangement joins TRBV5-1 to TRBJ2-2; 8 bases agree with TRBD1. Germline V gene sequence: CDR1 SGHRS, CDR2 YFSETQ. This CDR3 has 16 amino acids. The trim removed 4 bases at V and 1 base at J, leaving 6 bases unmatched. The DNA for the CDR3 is TGCGCCAGCAGCGACCCAGGACAGGGGAACACCGGGGAGCTGTTTTTT. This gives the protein CASSDPGQGNTGELFF.

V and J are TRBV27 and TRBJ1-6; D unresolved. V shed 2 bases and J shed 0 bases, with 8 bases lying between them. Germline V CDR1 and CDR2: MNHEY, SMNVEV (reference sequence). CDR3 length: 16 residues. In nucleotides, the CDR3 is TGTGCCAGCAGTTTAGTGCTGCCCTCCTATAATTCACCCCTCCACTTT. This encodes CASSLVLPSYNSPLHF.

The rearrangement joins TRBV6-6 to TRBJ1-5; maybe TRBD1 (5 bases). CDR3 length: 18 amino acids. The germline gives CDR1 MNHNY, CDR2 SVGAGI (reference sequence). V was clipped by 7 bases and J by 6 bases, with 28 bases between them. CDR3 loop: CASTRGRHSGGSGQPQHF. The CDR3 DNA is TGTGCCAGCACTCGCGGTCGACACAGTGGGGGTTCAGGTCAGCCCCAGCATTTT.